The clone carrying this T cell receptor (beta chain) was counted a single time. Generated by immunoSEQ multiplex PCR, the TCRdb table keeps only in-frame clones and is missing some. Among about 55,000 clones listed, roughly 90% were seen once. The data are from a study of T cell responses to AZD1222 COVID-19 vaccine. Whole-study context: Second-dose intervals near 4 or 12 weeks were combined.

The CDR3 covers 13 residues. Germline values: CDR1 SGHVS, CDR2 FQNEAQ. V lost 0 bases and J 0 bases, leaving 2 bases between the germline ends. The genes are TRBV7-8 and TRBJ1-1, with unresolved D. This TCR was recovered from an adult in good health. The sequencing used peripheral blood, collected on day 0 of AZD1222 vaccination. CDR3 DNA sequence: TGTGCCAGCAGCTTAGCACTGAACACTGAAGCTTTCTTT. It codes for CASSLALNTEAFF.